This record looks at one TCR beta chain sequence and its context. This sample stems from a study of blood T cell repertoires in COVID-19. On the study more broadly: The analysed material was cDNA or gDNA that came from T cells, B-cell-depleted T cells, or PBMCs.

Method: immunoSEQ multiplex PCR; TCRdb's copy keeps in-frame clones and lacks some. The table records roughly 150,000 clones, about 85% of them present only once. The CDR3 has 13 residues. The junction had 1 base not matched to a gene; V was cut back by 2 bases and J by 4 bases. The sample consisted of peripheral blood. The chain joins TRBV12-3 or TRBV12-4 to TRBJ1-1; TRBD1 agrees at 7 bases. This receptor was identified in a man between 65 and 85 years old who had recovered from COVID-19. Here the CDR3 reads CASSLNRGTEAFF. CDR3 bases: TGTGCCAGCAGTTTAAACAGGGGCACTGAAGCTTTCTTT.